These 12 T cell receptor beta chains were sequenced from one sample in a study of T cells in Graves' hyperthyroidism and ophthalmopathy. TCR beta CDR3 sequences were amplified from RNA transcripts. The HTBI primer set was used in a first-round RT-PCR of the TCR CDR3. TCRdb recomputed calls from the multiplex PCR reads with MiXCR, one row per CDR3 protein. The sample holds some 370,000 distinct CDR3 sequences, roughly an eighth seen once. Sample: blood. The receptor source for this set is a man in his fifties with Graves' ophthalmopathy.

This clonotype was observed at least ten times. The chain has TRBV19 and TRBJ1-2, with a weak D call TRBD1 (5 bases). The CDR3 loop spans 15 amino acids. Trimming removed 6 bases from V and 2 bases from J, with 16 bases in between. Looked up from germline, CDR1 is LNHDA and CDR2 is SQIVND (reference sequence). CDR3 in amino acids: CASRDDPGTNYGYTF. The CDR3 DNA is TGTGCCAGTAGAGACGATCCAGGGACCAACTATGGCTACACCTTC.

This clonotype was observed a few times. The rearrangement links TRBV7-2 to TRBJ1-5; the match to TRBD1 covers 7 bases. Germline loops: CDR1 SGHTA, CDR2 FQGNSA. Trimming at V came to 5 bases and at J to 3 bases, leaving 7 bases not matched to a gene. CDR3 length equals 15 residues. The CDR3 DNA sequence: TGTGCCAGCAGCACCGGACAGGCGATCAATCAGCCCCAGCATTTT. It is translated as CASSTGQAINQPQHF. The whole variable domain, remainder taken from reference TRBV7-2 and TRBJ1-5, is GAGVSQSPSNKVTEKGKDVELRCDPISGHTALYWYRQSLGQGLEFLIYFQGNSAPDKSGLPSDRFSAERTGGSVSTLTIQRTQQEDSAVYLCASSTGQAINQPQHFGDGTRLSIL.

V usage is TRBV7-9 and J usage is TRBJ2-4; TRBD1 aligns across 11 bases. The CDR3 spans 17 residues. Germline V lookup: CDR1 SEHNR, CDR2 FQNEAQ (reference sequence). The J segment lost 7 bases and the V segment lost 1 base, leaving 9 bases of the junction unmatched. CDR3: CASSLVGQGALANIQYF. CDR3 nucleotides: TGTGCCAGCAGCTTAGTTGGACAGGGGGCCCTCGCGAACATTCAGTACTTC.

V gene TRBV29-1 combines with J gene TRBJ1-4; D gene uncertain. The CDR3 is made up of 15 amino acids. Per germline, CDR1 SQVTM and CDR2 ANQGSEA. V lost 5 bases and J lost 1, with 14 bases in between. The chain's CDR3 is CSVSPFSGTNEKLFF. The CDR3, as DNA: TGCAGCGTTTCCCCGTTTTCCGGAACTAATGAAAAACTGTTTTTT.

This clonotype appeared once. The V gene is TRBV28, the J gene TRBJ1-1; TRBD1 matches at 11 bases. Germline CDR1 is MDHEN and CDR2 is SYDVKM. CDR3 length: 17 residues. The V and J ends lost 0 bases and 5 bases, in that order; junction bases with no gene match: 8. CDR3 nucleotide sequence: TGTGCCAGCAGTTTATGGGGTAGGGACAGGGGGAGAACTGAAGCTTTCTTT. Protein sequence: CASSLWGRDRGRTEAFF.

This clonotype was seen a few times. At one boundary the junction diverges from the germline segment, which might be a read error. The chain employs TRBV20-1 and TRBJ2-5, with 10 bases identical to TRBD1. The length of the CDR3 is 14 residues. Germline CDR1 DFQATT, CDR2 SNEGSKA (reference sequence). The CDR3 DNA sequence: TGCAGTGCAAACGGACAGGGGGATTCAGAGGCCCAGTACTTC. This encodes CSANGQGDSEAQYF.

J is TRBJ2-3 and V is TRBV3-1; D possibly uses TRBD1 or TRBD2 (6 bases each). Trimming removed 0 bases at V and 4 bases at J, with 17 bases between. Germline CDR1 is LGHDT and CDR2 is YNNKEL (reference sequence). CDR3 size: 17 residues. CDR3 amino acids: CASSQDMGGAIPDTQYF. The CDR3 DNA is TGTGCCAGCAGCCAAGATATGGGGGGCGCAATTCCAGATACGCAGTATTTT.

At least ten counts were recorded for this clonotype. The chain couples TRBV7-2 to TRBJ1-4, with unresolved D. The CDR3 runs to 14 residues. V was trimmed by 3 bases and J by 2 bases, leaving 7 bases between them. The germline V gene has CDR1 SGHTA and CDR2 FQGNSA. The CDR3 spells CASSFGGTNEKLFF. The DNA of the CDR3 is TGTGCCAGCAGCTTCGGTGGGACTAATGAAAAACTGTTTTTT.

CDR3 sequence: CASSLQGPINSPLHF. The CDR3 coding sequence is TGTGCCAGCAGCTTACAGGGACCGATTAATTCACCCCTCCACTTT. V usage is TRBV7-2 and J usage is TRBJ1-6; D is perhaps TRBD1 (5 bases). The CDR3 has 15 amino acids. Germline CDR1 reads SGHTA; CDR2 reads FQGNSA. With 2 bases removed from V and 6 bases from J, the gap between germline ends came to 11 bases.

This clonotype was found many times. The chain links TRBV3-1 to TRBJ1-1; D is unclear. CDR1 is LGHDT and CDR2 is YNNKEL in the germline V gene (reference sequence). The CDR3 has 13 amino acids. Trimming shortened V by 2 bases and J by 4 bases, and 8 bases separated the two germline ends. The DNA of the CDR3 is TGTGCCAGCAGCCAACACAAGGGCACTGAAGCTTTCTTT. Translating gives CASSQHKGTEAFF.

This clonotype was seen at least ten times. This chain links TRBV7-3 with TRBJ2-5; the match to TRBD2 covers 8 bases. Looked up from germline, CDR1 is SGHTA and CDR2 is FQGTGA. The CDR3 loop spans 15 amino acids. V was pared by 0 bases and J by 4 bases, with 4 bases of the junction left unmatched. The CDR3 nucleotides read TGTGCCAGCAGCTTAACCAGCGGGAGTGGAGAGACCCAGTACTTC. It encodes CASSLTSGSGETQYF.

V and J are TRBV4-2 and TRBJ2-1; the D call may be TRBD1 or TRBD2 (5 bases each). Trimming stripped 3 bases from V and 5 bases from J, with 17 bases between. There are 16 residues in the CDR3. The germline V gene has CDR1 LGHNA and CDR2 YNFKEQ. CDR3 DNA sequence: TGTGCCAGCAGCCAGGGTCGGGACCCAGCGCACAATGAGCAGTTCTTC. This translates into CASSQGRDPAHNEQFF.